Listed here are 26 T cell receptor beta chains from one sample, sequenced in a study of blood T cell repertoires in COVID-19. Only in-frame clones appear in the TCRdb table, and some are missing; sequencing was by immunoSEQ multiplex PCR. The sample carries around 270,000 clones, around 88% recorded once. Sequencing was done on a sample of peripheral blood. The receptors here all came from a man aged 35 to 55 with acute or convalescent COVID-19.

The chain has TRBV6-6 and TRBJ1-2; no firm D call. V was clipped by 6 bases and J by 2 bases, with 13 bases between them. This CDR3 is built from 14 residues. Germline assignment: CDR1 MNHNY and CDR2 SVGAGI (reference sequence). The CDR3 loop is CASRPLDKNYGYTF. The CDR3 DNA follows: TGTGCCAGCAGACCCCTTGACAAAAACTATGGCTACACCTTC.

The chain joins TRBV7-9 to TRBJ2-3; D gene ambiguous. The CDR3 extends over 13 amino acids. With 4 bases removed from V and 6 bases from J, the gap between germline ends came to 11 bases. Germline assignment: CDR1 SEHNR and CDR2 FQNEAQ (reference sequence). CDR3: CASSSVGDDTQYF. In DNA, the CDR3 is TGTGCCAGCAGCTCGGTAGGAGACGATACGCAGTATTTT.

The chain combines TRBV4-2 with TRBJ2-2; 7 bases agree with TRBD2. The J segment lost 2 bases and the V segment lost 1 base, leaving 4 bases of the junction unmatched. Germline CDR1 LGHNA, CDR2 YNFKEQ. CDR3 size: 16 residues. The chain's CDR3 is CASSQAGGTNTGELFF. In nucleotides, the CDR3 is TGTGCCAGCAGCCAAGCGGGGGGTACCAACACCGGGGAGCTGTTTTTT.

The table lists this clone with a few counts. The J gene is TRBJ1-5, the V gene TRBV7-7; D not resolved. Germline CDR1 and CDR2: SSHAT and FNYEAQ (reference sequence). V lost 2 bases and J lost 1, with 9 bases in between. The CDR3 loop spans 15 amino acids. CDR3: CASSLSTESNQPQHF. CDR3 DNA: TGTGCCAGCAGCTTAAGCACAGAGAGCAATCAGCCCCAGCATTTT.

About this clone: Other DNA sequences from this sample encode an identical CDR3 as well. The chain is built from TRBV5-1 and TRBJ2-3; no definite D call. V was cut by 4 bases and J by 2 bases, with 2 bases left in between. This CDR3 is built from 11 residues. Germline CDR1 is SGHRS and CDR2 is YFSETQ. This chain's CDR3 is CASSLTDTQYF. CDR3 sequence (DNA): TGCGCCAGCAGCCTCACAGATACGCAGTATTTT.

The rearrangement joins TRBV14 to TRBJ2-3; D unresolved. The V end lost 4 bases, the J end lost 2 bases, and 7 bases lay between the germline ends. The length of the CDR3 is 13 residues. The V gene's germline CDR1 is SGHDN and CDR2 FVKESK. In DNA form, the CDR3 reads TGTGCCAGCAGCCTCAGTCTCACAGATACGCAGTATTTT. It codes for CASSLSLTDTQYF.

The chain is built from TRBV7-2 and TRBJ2-1, with D perhaps TRBD1 (6 bases). Germline lookup yields CDR1 SGHTA and CDR2 FQGNSA. The CDR3 consists of 15 residues. The V and J ends lost 5 bases and 0 bases respectively, with 11 bases between them. The CDR3 is CASSLRGNSYNEQFF. CDR3 nucleotides: TGTGCCAGCAGCCTAAGGGGGAACTCCTACAATGAGCAGTTCTTC.

The chain recombines TRBV2 with TRBJ2-1, with a possible D match to TRBD1 (5 bases). This CDR3 comprises 18 residues. The germline gives CDR1 SNHLY, CDR2 FYNNEI. Trimming pared 6 bases from V and 8 bases from J, leaving 29 bases between. The CDR3, as DNA: TGTGCCAGCAGGGTACCCTACAAGGGGAAGGTCAAGGTGGATGAGCAGTTCTTC. Encoded protein: CASRVPYKGKVKVDEQFF.

The rearrangement uses TRBV21-1 and TRBJ1-5; the table calls TRBD1, which could not be checked here. TRBV21-1 constitutes a pseudogene. This CDR3 region has 19 residues. CDR3 loop: CASSIPNRDRDPSNQPQHF. The CDR3 region has the DNA TGTGCCAGCAGCATCCCAAATCGGGACAGGGACCCTAGCAATCAGCCCCAGCATTTT.

This clone was counted a single time. CDR3 nucleotides: TGTGCCAGCACCTCAGGGGTAGGGAGGGGAGGCTACACCTTC. Protein product: CASTSGVGRGGYTF. The chain recombines TRBV6-5 with TRBJ1-2, with D maybe TRBD1 (6 bases). Trimming left V 7 bases short and J 8 bases short, with 20 bases between. CDR3 size: 14 residues. CDR1 MNHEY and CDR2 SVGAGI come from the germline V gene.

The chain uses TRBV10-3 and TRBJ1-2, with 9 nucleotides matching TRBD1. The length of the CDR3 is 13 residues. The germline V gene has CDR1 ENHRY and CDR2 SYGVKD. V lost 5 bases, J lost 6 bases, and 4 bases stayed unmatched. Written as DNA, the CDR3 is TGTGCCATCAGTCTGGGACAGGGAGATGGCTACACCTTC. The encoded protein is CAISLGQGDGYTF.

CDR3 sequence reads: CASSQDRRVNYGYTF. The CDR3 DNA reads as TGTGCCAGCAGCCAAGATCGGAGAGTTAACTATGGCTACACCTTC. The chain recombines TRBV3-1 (or the pseudogene TRBV3-2) with TRBJ1-2; D is undetermined. CDR1 is LGHDT, CDR2 YNNKEL, per germline (reference sequence). CDR3 size: 15 residues. V lost 0 bases, J lost 1 base, and 9 bases lay in between.

V usage is TRBV30 and J usage is TRBJ2-7; unclear D gene. From germline, CDR1 is GTSNPN and CDR2 SVGIG (reference sequence). CDR3 size: 12 residues. Between the trimmed V and J ends, which lost 1 base and 3 bases, there was a span of 7 bases. CDR3 nucleotide sequence: TGTGCCTGGAGTGAATTGAGCTACGAGCAGTACTTC. It codes for CAWSELSYEQYF. Complete variable domain (other parts from reference TRBV30 and TRBJ2-7): SQTIHQWPATLVQPVGSPLSLECTVEGTSNPNLYWYRQAAGRGLQLLFYSVGIGQISSEVPQNLSASRPQDRQFILSSKKLLLSDSGFYLCAWSELSYEQYFGPGTRLTVT.

This clone was detected only a few times. The chain carries TRBV9 and TRBJ1-2, with D hard to call. Looked up from germline, CDR1 is SGDLS and CDR2 is YYNGEE. Trimming shortened V by 0 bases and J by 8 bases, and 14 bases separated the two germline ends. CDR3 length equals 14 residues. This chain's CDR3 is CASSVALRVGGYTF. The CDR3 DNA is TGTGCCAGCAGCGTAGCGCTGAGGGTCGGGGGCTACACCTTC.

The chain joins TRBV30 to TRBJ1-2, with D perhaps TRBD1 (5 bases). This CDR3 is 14 amino acids long. CDR1 is GTSNPN and CDR2 is SVGIG in the germline V gene (reference sequence). The ends were cut back, 0 bases at V and 3 bases at J, with 11 bases in the middle. As DNA, the CDR3 is TGTGCCTGGAGTGTACAAAGGGGTTACTATGGCTACACCTTC. Residues: CAWSVQRGYYGYTF.

This chain joins TRBV12-5 and TRBJ2-1; tentative D call: TRBD1 (6 bases). CDR3 length: 13 amino acids. With 6 bases removed from V and 2 bases from J, the gap between germline ends came to 8 bases. The germline V gene has CDR1 LGHNT and CDR2 FRNRAP. The CDR3 sequence: CASGQGPYNEQFF. The CDR3 DNA sequence: TGTGCTAGTGGACAGGGTCCCTACAATGAGCAGTTCTTC.

The rearrangement joins TRBV7-9 to TRBJ1-5; 7 positions agree with TRBD1. CDR1 SEHNR and CDR2 FQNEAQ come from the germline V gene (reference sequence). Trimming took 5 bases from V and 3 from J; bases not matched to a gene: 4. There are 14 residues in the CDR3. The CDR3 here is CASSPGQVNQPQHF. The CDR3 DNA reads as TGTGCCAGCAGCCCAGGACAGGTCAATCAGCCCCAGCATTTT.

There are many counts of this clone. V usage is TRBV24-1 and J usage is TRBJ1-6; 8 bases are a match to TRBD1. Germline V gene data show CDR1 as KGHDR and CDR2 as SFDVKD. This CDR3 comprises 15 residues. CDR3 sequence reads: CGDRQGSLYNSPLHF. CDR3 nucleotides: TGTGGGGACCGACAGGGGTCTTTATATAATTCACCCCTCCACTTT.

The chain employs TRBV7-3 and TRBJ1-1, with unresolved D. There are 13 residues in the CDR3. Trimming took 4 bases from V and 1 from J, leaving 7 bases between them. Looked up from germline, CDR1 is SGHTA and CDR2 is FQGTGA. The CDR3 coding sequence is TGTGCCAGCAGCTCCCTCGGGAACACTGAAGCTTTCTTT. It codes for CASSSLGNTEAFF.

The chain employs TRBV2 and TRBJ1-6, with a tentative D call TRBD1 (5 bases). V was shortened by 2 bases and J by 9 bases, with 14 bases between the two germline ends. The CDR3 spans 15 residues. CDR1 is SNHLY and CDR2 is FYNNEI in the germline V gene. Here the CDR3 DNA reads TGTGCCAGCAGTGAATTAGGGGCCCTTAGTTCACCCCTCCACTTT. This gives the protein CASSELGALSSPLHF.

This chain uses TRBV5-1 with TRBJ1-2; D gene ambiguous. Germline-derived CDR1 and CDR2 are SGHRS and YFSETQ. This CDR3 spans 14 amino acids. V was pared by 0 bases and J by 6 bases, with 12 bases between. Here the CDR3 reads CASSLVEGADGYTF. The CDR3 DNA is TGCGCCAGCAGCTTGGTCGAGGGTGCGGATGGCTACACCTTC.

V and J are TRBV5-4 and TRBJ2-1; TRBD1 is a possible D gene (6 bases). The germline V gene encodes CDR1 SGHNT and CDR2 YYREEE (reference sequence). Trimming cost V 4 bases and J 10 bases, with 15 bases left between them. This CDR3 comprises 13 residues. The CDR3 sequence: CASSPQGIKEQFF. The CDR3 nucleotides are TGTGCCAGCAGCCCTCAGGGGATCAAAGAGCAGTTCTTC.

The V gene is TRBV6-5, the J gene TRBJ2-7, with D possibly TRBD1 on 6 matching bases. The germline V gene has CDR1 MNHEY and CDR2 SVGAGI. This CDR3 is 14 amino acids long. Trimming removed 4 bases at V and 6 bases at J, with 16 bases between. The CDR3 loop is CASSSTGTNGEQYF. The CDR3 DNA reads as TGTGCCAGCAGTTCTACCGGGACAAATGGCGAGCAGTACTTC.

The chain carries TRBV6-5 and TRBJ1-6; D possibly corresponds to TRBD1 (6 bases). The ends were cut back, 4 bases at V and 0 bases at J, with 10 bases in the middle. This CDR3 has 16 residues. From germline, CDR1 is MNHEY and CDR2 SVGAGI. The CDR3 coding sequence is TGTGCCAGCAGTTTACAGGACAGCTCCTATAATTCACCCCTCCACTTT. Protein product: CASSLQDSSYNSPLHF.

The gene calls are TRBV19 and TRBJ2-2; the D gene is possibly TRBD2 (7 bases). The CDR3 runs 14 residues. From germline, CDR1 is LNHDA and CDR2 SQIVND (reference sequence). Trimming stripped 7 bases from V and 4 bases from J, with 13 bases between. This CDR3 is CASKEGGGTGELFF. Written as DNA, the CDR3 is TGTGCCAGTAAGGAGGGAGGGGGCACCGGGGAGCTGTTTTTT.

The chain is built from TRBV5-1 and TRBJ2-2, with TRBD2 matching over 8 bases. V shed 4 bases and J 0 bases; nucleotides not matched to a gene: 17. Germline V CDR1 and CDR2: SGHRS, YFSETQ. The length of the CDR3 is 20 residues. The CDR3 coding sequence is TGCGCCAGCAGCCAACTAGGAGGTAGCGGGGAGACCGCGAACACCGGGGAGCTGTTTTTT. This sequence encodes CASSQLGGSGETANTGELFF.